This T cell receptor (beta chain) was recovered during a study of human T cells and chemical hapten exposure. Across the whole study: Patch tests applied 0.01% DPC to the upper back, read at 6 days. Study-level results: As the donors had alopecia, their immune response may differ from healthy people's.

The time point: patch test 3, about 24 weeks after DPC sensitization. Noted treatment: therapeutic diphenylcyclopropenone sensitization with weekly scalp DPC. The sample holds a few counts of this clonotype. Its antigen is undetermined. Via MiXCR, TCRdb re-called the RACE reads, giving one row per CDR3 protein. The sample lists about 52,000 distinct CDR3 sequences; 8% to 10% were seen once. The sequence came from a woman in her thirties or forties with alopecia areata. Some clones in this sample may be carry-over from other donors' samples. The sample consisted of whole blood, taken in connection with sensitization to the hapten diphenylcyclopropenone (DPC).

The CDR3 nucleotides are TGCAGCGTTGTCTTGGGGAGTATTACCGGGGAGCTGTTTTTT. It yields the protein CSVVLGSITGELFF. This chain uses TRBV29-1 with TRBJ2-2; the D gene is possibly TRBD2 (5 bases). The CDR3 has 14 amino acids. Deletions cut 4 bases from V and 5 bases from J, with 14 bases between. CDR1 and CDR2 (germline): SQVTM, ANQGSEA.